The 11 T cell receptor beta chains below all came from one sample that was sequenced in a study of T cells in Graves' hyperthyroidism and ophthalmopathy. Using RNA transcripts as the source, TCR beta CDR3 regions were amplified. TCR CDR3 regions were first amplified by RT-PCR with HTBI primers. TCRdb reprocessed the multiplex PCR reads via MiXCR and lists one record per CDR3 protein. The sample holds some 600,000 distinct CDR3 sequences, approximately 13% seen once. The sample consisted of blood. These receptors were taken from a woman aged 25-40 years with Graves' hyperthyroidism that later progressed to Graves' ophthalmopathy.

In its sample, this clonotype was seen many times. The V call is TRBV9, the J call TRBJ2-3; D is unclear. CDR3 size: 13 residues. CDR1 and CDR2 (germline): SGDLS, YYNGEE. The V end lost 3 bases, the J end lost 2 bases, and 7 bases lay between the germline ends. CDR3 bases: TGTGCCAGCAGCGCGGGCCCCACAGATACGCAGTATTTT. This gives the protein CASSAGPTDTQYF.

This clonotype was counted many times. V usage is TRBV13 and J usage is TRBJ1-4; D gene unclear. This CDR3 is 15 amino acids long. Germline values: CDR1 PRHDT, CDR2 FYEKMQ (reference sequence). The V and J ends lost 7 bases and 0 bases respectively, with 12 bases between them. CDR3 coding DNA: TGTGCCAGCACCTCGGGCCTCGCAACTAATGAAAAACTGTTTTTT. It translates to CASTSGLATNEKLFF.

This clonotype was recorded at least ten times. The chain links TRBV2 to TRBJ2-7; 10 nucleotides line up with TRBD1. The ends lost 8 bases at V and 1 base at J; junction bases unmatched: 8. This CDR3 has 15 amino acids. CDR1 SNHLY and CDR2 FYNNEI come from the germline V gene. The CDR3 region has the DNA TGTGCCAGCCACTCCGGACAGGGGGAATCCTACGAGCAGTACTTC. Its protein is CASHSGQGESYEQYF.

V is TRBV19 and J is TRBJ2-7, with D possibly matching TRBD1 (5 bases). Looked up from germline, CDR1 is LNHDA and CDR2 is SQIVND (reference sequence). V was shortened by 0 bases and J by 1 base, with 10 bases between the two germline ends. This CDR3 contains 15 residues. CDR3 sequence (DNA): TGTGCCAGTAGTATAGAGGCAGGGCGGTCCTACGAGCAGTACTTC. Translation: CASSIEAGRSYEQYF.

This clonotype was counted ten times or more. The chain links TRBV6-2 or TRBV6-3 to TRBJ1-1; the D gene is possibly TRBD1 (5 bases). The ends were cut back, 2 bases at V and 0 bases at J, with 19 bases in the middle. This CDR3 region has 18 residues. The germline V gene encodes CDR1 MNHEY and CDR2 SVGEGT. CDR3 sequence: CASSYVMVGVLVNTEAFF. CDR3 in DNA: TGTGCCAGCAGTTACGTGATGGTGGGGGTACTAGTGAACACTGAAGCTTTCTTT.

In its sample, this clonotype was seen many times. Written as DNA, the CDR3 is TGTGCCAGCAGTGTGAACGGTATGTCGGAGACCCAGTACTTC. Its protein product is CASSVNGMSETQYF. The rearrangement uses TRBV2 and TRBJ2-5, with D hard to call. Germline V CDR1 and CDR2: SNHLY, FYNNEI. CDR3 length equals 14 residues. Trimming stripped 4 bases from V and 5 bases from J, with 14 bases between.

The chain combines TRBV3-1 with TRBJ1-3, with a possible D match to TRBD1 (5 bases). V lost 1 base and J 0 bases, leaving 19 bases between the germline ends. Germline CDR1 is LGHDT and CDR2 is YNNKEL (reference sequence). The CDR3 runs to 19 residues. CDR3 DNA: TGTGCCAGCAGCCAAGTTTCTCCCCGGCGACAGAGCTCTGGAAACACCATATATTTT. It codes for CASSQVSPRRQSSGNTIYF.

With regard to this clonotype: One end of the junction is discordant with germline, which a read error may explain. The chain carries TRBV19 and TRBJ1-5; no clear D. The CDR3 consists of 13 residues. Germline V CDR1 and CDR2: LNHDA, SQIVND (reference sequence). The CDR3 protein is CASTDRSNQPRHF. The CDR3 bases are TGTGCCAGTACAGATAGAAGCAATCAGCCCCGGCATTTT.

CDR3 coding DNA: TGTGCCAGCAGTTACCTGCAACGGGACAGGGCTGGCACTGAAGCTTTCTTT. This translates into CASSYLQRDRAGTEAFF. The V call is TRBV6-5, the J call TRBJ1-1; 9 bases map to TRBD1. V was pared by 2 bases and J by 4 bases, with 11 bases of the junction left unmatched. The CDR3 has 17 residues. From germline, CDR1 is MNHEY and CDR2 SVGAGI.

The table lists this clonotype with many counts. The rearrangement links TRBV6-1 to TRBJ1-2; D perhaps matches TRBD1 (5 bases). Germline CDR1 MNHNS, CDR2 SASEGT. V lost 6 bases and J 6 bases, leaving 26 bases between the germline ends. The CDR3 runs to 17 residues. The CDR3 is CASSQKQGGPPLDGYTF. CDR3 sequence (DNA): TGTGCCAGCAGCCAGAAGCAGGGTGGTCCGCCGCTCGATGGCTACACCTTC.

This clonotype showed up many times. V is TRBV30 and J is TRBJ2-2; D uncertain. Germline-derived CDR1 and CDR2 are GTSNPN and SVGIG (reference sequence). Trimming cost V 2 bases and J 3 bases, with 7 bases left between them. This CDR3 is 13 amino acids long. The CDR3 DNA is TGTGCCTGGAGTTACTATGACACCGGGGAGCTGTTTTTT. Translated: CAWSYYDTGELFF.